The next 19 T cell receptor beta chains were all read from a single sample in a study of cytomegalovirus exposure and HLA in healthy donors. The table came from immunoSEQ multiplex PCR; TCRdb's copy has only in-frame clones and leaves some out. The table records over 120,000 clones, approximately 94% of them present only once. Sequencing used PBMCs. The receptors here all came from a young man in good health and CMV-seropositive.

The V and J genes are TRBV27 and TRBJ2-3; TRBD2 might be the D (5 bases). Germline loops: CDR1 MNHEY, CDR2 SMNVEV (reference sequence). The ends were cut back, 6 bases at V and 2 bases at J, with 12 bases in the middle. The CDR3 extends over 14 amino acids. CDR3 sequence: CASSLNGDTDTQYF. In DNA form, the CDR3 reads TGTGCCAGCAGCCTAAACGGGGACACAGATACGCAGTATTTT.

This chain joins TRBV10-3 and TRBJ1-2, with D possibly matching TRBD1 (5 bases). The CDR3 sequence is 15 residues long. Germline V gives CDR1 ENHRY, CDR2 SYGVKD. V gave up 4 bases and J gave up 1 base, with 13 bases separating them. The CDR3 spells CAISVAGLLNYGYTF. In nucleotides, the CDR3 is TGTGCCATCAGTGTTGCAGGGCTCCTTAACTATGGCTACACCTTC.

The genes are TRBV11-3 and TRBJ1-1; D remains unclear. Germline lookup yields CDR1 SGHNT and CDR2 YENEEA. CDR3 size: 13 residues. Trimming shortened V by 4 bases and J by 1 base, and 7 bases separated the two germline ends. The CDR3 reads CASSSQWNTEAFF. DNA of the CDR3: TGTGCCAGCAGCTCTCAGTGGAACACTGAAGCTTTCTTT.

CDR3 protein: CASRGEGGSDNQPQHF. The CDR3 DNA follows: TGTGCCAGCAGGGGAGAGGGAGGGTCGGACAATCAGCCCCAGCATTTT. The chain combines TRBV2 with TRBJ1-5; D unclear. The germline V and J ends were trimmed by 6 bases and 3 bases, with 18 bases remaining between them. CDR3 size: 16 residues. CDR1 is SNHLY, CDR2 FYNNEI, per germline.

The CDR3 region is CSAWDRALEGDEQFF. CDR3 DNA: TGCAGCGCCTGGGACAGGGCGTTGGAGGGCGATGAGCAGTTCTTC. The V and J genes are TRBV29-1 and TRBJ2-1, with 9 bases lining up with TRBD1. The V and J ends lost 7 bases and 8 bases, in that order; junction bases with no gene match: 15. The germline V gene has CDR1 SQVTM and CDR2 ANQGSEA. The CDR3 is 15 residues long.

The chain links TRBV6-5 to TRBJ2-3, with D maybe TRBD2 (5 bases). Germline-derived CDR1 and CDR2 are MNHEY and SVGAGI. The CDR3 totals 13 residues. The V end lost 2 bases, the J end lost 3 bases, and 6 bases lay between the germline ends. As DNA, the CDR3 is TGTGCCAGCAGTTACCCGGGAACAGATACGCAGTATTTT. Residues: CASSYPGTDTQYF.

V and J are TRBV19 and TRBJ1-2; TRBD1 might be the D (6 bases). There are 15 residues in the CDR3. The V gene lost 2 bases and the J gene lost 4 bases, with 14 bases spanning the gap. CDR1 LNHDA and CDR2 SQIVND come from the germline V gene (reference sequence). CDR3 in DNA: TGTGCCAGTAGTATACTACAGGGACCCTCCTATGGCTACACCTTC. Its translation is CASSILQGPSYGYTF.

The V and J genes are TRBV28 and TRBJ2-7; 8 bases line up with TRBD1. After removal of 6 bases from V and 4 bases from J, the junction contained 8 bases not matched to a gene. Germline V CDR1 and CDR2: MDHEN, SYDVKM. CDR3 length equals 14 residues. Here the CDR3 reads CASRTPTGGYEQYF. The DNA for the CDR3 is TGTGCCAGCAGGACCCCCACAGGGGGGTACGAGCAGTACTTC.

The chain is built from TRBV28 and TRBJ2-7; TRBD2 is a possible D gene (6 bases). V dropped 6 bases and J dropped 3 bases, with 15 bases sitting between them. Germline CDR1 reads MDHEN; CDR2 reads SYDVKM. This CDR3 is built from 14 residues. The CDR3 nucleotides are TGTGCCAGCAGGTTTCGGGGGACCTTCTACGAGCAGTACTTC. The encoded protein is CASRFRGTFYEQYF.

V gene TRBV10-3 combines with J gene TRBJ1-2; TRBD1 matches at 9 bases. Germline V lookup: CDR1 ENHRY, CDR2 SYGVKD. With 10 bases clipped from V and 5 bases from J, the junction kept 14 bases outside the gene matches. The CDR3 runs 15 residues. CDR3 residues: CATFTRDRDEYGYTF. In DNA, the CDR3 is TGTGCCACCTTTACCCGGGACAGGGATGAATATGGCTACACCTTC.

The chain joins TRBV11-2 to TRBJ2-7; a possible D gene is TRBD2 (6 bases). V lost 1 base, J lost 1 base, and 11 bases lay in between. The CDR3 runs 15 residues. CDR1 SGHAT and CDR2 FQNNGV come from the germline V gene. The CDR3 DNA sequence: TGTGCCAGCAGCTTAGTGTCGGGAGAGTCCTACGAGCAGTACTTC. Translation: CASSLVSGESYEQYF.

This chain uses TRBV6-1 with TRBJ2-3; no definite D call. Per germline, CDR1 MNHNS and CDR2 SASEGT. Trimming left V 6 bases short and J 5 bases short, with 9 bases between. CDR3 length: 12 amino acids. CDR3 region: CASRISRDTQYF. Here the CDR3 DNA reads TGTGCCAGCAGGATCAGTCGAGATACGCAGTATTTT.

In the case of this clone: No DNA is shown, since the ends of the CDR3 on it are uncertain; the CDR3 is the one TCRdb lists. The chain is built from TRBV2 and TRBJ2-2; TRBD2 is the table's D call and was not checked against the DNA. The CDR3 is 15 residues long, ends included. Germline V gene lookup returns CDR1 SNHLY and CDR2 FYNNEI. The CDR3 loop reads CASILGAGRTGELFF.

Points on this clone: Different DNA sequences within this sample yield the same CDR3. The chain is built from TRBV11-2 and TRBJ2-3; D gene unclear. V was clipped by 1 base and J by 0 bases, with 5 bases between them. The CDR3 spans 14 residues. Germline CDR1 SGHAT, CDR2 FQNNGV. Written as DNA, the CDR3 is TGTGCCAGCAGCTTAGGAACTAGCACAGATACGCAGTATTTT. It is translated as CASSLGTSTDTQYF. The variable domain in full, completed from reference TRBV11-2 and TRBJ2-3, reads EAGVAQSPRYKIIEKRQSVAFWCNPISGHATLYWYQQILGQGPKLLIQFQNNGVVDDSQLPKDRFSAERLKGVDSTLKIQPAKLEDSAVYLCASSLGTSTDTQYFGPGTRLTVL.

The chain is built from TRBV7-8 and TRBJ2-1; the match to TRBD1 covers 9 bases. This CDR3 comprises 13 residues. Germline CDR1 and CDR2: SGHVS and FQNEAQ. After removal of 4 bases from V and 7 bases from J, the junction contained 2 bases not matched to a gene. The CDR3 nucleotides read TGTGCCAGCAGCTGGGACAGGGATAATGAGCAGTTCTTC. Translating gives CASSWDRDNEQFF.

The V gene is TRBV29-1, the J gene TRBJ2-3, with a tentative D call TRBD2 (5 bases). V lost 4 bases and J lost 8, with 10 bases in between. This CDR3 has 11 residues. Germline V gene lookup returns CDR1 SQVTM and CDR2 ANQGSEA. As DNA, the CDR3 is TGCAGCGTTGGGGGAGCAGGTACGCAGTATTTT. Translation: CSVGGAGTQYF.

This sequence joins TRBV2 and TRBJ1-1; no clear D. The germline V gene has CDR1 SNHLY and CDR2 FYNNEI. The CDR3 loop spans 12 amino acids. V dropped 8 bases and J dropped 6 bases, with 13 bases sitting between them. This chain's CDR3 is CASDPREAEAFF. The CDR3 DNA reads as TGTGCCAGCGATCCGAGGGAGGCTGAAGCTTTCTTT.

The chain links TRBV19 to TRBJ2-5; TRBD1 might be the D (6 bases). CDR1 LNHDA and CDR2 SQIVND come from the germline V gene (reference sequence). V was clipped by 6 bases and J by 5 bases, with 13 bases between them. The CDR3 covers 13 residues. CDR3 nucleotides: TGTGCCAGTAGATGGGGGCAGGACGAGACCCAGTACTTC. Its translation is CASRWGQDETQYF.

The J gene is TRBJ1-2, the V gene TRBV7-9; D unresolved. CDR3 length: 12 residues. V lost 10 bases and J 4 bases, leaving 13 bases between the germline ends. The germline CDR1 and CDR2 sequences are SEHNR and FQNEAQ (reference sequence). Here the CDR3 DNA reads TGTGCCACCCCTCGCGGAGGCTATGGCTACACCTTC. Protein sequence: CATPRGGYGYTF. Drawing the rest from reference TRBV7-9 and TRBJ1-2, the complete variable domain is DTGVSQNPRHKITKRGQNVTFRCDPISEHNRLYWYRQTLGQGPEFLTYFQNEAQLEKSRLLSDRFSAERPKGSFSTLEIQRTEQGDSAMYLCATPRGGYGYTFGSGTRLTVV.